This T cell receptor (beta chain) was captured in a study of human T cells and chemical hapten exposure. General study findings and limits: Counts of TCRs above 1 in 1000 frequency stayed unchanged with DPC sensitization.

Deletions cut 2 bases from V and 5 bases from J, with 13 bases between. Germline CDR1 SNHLY, CDR2 FYNNEI. The CDR3 totals 14 residues. Each CDR3 protein gets one entry after TCRdb re-called the RACE reads with MiXCR. The table includes around 75,000 distinct CDR3 sequences, over 9% detected once. Noted time point: patch test 2, 6 weeks after DPC sensitization. Treatment: therapeutic diphenylcyclopropenone sensitization with weekly scalp DPC. This clonotype showed up many times. Its antigen is as yet unknown. Sequenced material: whole blood, taken in connection with sensitization to the hapten diphenylcyclopropenone (DPC). The V call is TRBV2, the J call TRBJ2-7; tentatively, D is TRBD1 (5 bases). This sequence was found in a woman aged 45-65 years with alopecia areata. Some clones in this sample may be carry-over from other donors' samples. The CDR3 protein is CASSEQGALHEQYF. DNA for the CDR3: TGTGCCAGCAGTGAACAAGGGGCGCTCCACGAGCAGTACTTC.